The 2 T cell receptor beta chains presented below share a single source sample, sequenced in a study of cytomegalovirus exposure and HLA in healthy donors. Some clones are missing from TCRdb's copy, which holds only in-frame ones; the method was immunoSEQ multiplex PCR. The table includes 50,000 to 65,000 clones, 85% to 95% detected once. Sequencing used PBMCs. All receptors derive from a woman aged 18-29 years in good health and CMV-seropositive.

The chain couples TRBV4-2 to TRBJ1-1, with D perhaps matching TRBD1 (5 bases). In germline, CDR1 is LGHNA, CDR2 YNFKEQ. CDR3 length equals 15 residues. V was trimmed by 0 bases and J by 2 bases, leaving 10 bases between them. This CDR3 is CASSQDVGQNTEAFF. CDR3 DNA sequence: TGTGCCAGCAGCCAAGATGTCGGACAAAACACTGAAGCTTTCTTT.

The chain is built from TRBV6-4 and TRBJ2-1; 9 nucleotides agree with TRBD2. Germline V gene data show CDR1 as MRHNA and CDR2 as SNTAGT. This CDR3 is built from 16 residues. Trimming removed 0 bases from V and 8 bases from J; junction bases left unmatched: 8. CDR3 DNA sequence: TGTGCCAGCAGTGACTCGTGGCGGGGGGGCTGGGATGAGCAGTTCTTC. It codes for CASSDSWRGGWDEQFF.